This TCR beta chain derives from a study of T-cell reconstitution after alpha-beta-depleted transplantation in children. V was cut by 5 bases and J by 2 bases, with 15 bases left in between. Germline loops: CDR1 SEHNR, CDR2 FQNEAQ (reference sequence). The CDR3 is 16 amino acids. This clonotype was picked up a small number of times. This sample's TCRbeta library carried unique molecular identifier barcodes. A single record per CDR3 protein comes from TCRdb applying MiXCR to the PCR reads. The top ten hold 0.75% to 0.85% of the sample, which has hundreds of thousands of distinct CDR3 sequences, about an eighth seen once.

The TCR comes from a girl aged 2 to 10 with congenital amegakaryocytic thrombocytopenia, due to receive a stem cell transplant. The V gene is TRBV7-9, the J gene TRBJ2-2; TRBD2 might be the D (6 bases). The sequencing used PBMCs, collected before TCRalphabeta/CD19-depleted stem cell transplant. CDR3 coding DNA: TGTGCCAGCAGCCCGGCCCGGACTACCAACACCGGGGAGCTGTTTTTT. As protein: CASSPARTTNTGELFF.